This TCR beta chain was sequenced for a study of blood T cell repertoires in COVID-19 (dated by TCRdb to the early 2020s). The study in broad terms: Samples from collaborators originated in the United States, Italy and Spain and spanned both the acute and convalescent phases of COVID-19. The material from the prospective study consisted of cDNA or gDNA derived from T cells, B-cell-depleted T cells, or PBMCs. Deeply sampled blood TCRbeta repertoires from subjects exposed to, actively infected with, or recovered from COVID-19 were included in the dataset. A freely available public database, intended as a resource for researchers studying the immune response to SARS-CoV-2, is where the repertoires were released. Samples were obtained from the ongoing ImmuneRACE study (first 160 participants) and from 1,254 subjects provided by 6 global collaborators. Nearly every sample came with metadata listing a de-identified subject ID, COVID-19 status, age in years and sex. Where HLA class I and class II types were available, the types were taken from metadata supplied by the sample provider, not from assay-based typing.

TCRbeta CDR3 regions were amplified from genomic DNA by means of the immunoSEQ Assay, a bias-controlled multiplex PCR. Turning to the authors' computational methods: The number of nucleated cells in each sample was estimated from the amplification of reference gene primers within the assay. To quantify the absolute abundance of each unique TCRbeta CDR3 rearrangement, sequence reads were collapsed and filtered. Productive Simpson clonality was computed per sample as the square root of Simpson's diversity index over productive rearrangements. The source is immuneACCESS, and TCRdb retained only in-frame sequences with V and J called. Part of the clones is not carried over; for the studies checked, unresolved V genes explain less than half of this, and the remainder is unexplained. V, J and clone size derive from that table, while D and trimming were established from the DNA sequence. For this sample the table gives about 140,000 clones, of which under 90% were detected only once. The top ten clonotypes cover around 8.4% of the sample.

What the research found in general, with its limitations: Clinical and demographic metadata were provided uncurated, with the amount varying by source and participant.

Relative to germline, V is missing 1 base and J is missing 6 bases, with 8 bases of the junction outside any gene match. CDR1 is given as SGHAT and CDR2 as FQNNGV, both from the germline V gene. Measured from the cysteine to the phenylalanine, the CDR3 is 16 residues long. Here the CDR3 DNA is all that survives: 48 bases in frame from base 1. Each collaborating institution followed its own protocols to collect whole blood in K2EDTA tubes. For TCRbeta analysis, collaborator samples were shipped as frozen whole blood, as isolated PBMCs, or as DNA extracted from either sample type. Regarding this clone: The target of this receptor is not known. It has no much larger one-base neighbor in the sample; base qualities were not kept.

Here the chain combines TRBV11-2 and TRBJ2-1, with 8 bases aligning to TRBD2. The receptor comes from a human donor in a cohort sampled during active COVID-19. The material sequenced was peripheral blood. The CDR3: CASSLVVQRGINEQFF. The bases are TGTGCCAGCAGCTTAGTTGTCCAGCGGGGGATCAATGAGCAGTTCTTC.